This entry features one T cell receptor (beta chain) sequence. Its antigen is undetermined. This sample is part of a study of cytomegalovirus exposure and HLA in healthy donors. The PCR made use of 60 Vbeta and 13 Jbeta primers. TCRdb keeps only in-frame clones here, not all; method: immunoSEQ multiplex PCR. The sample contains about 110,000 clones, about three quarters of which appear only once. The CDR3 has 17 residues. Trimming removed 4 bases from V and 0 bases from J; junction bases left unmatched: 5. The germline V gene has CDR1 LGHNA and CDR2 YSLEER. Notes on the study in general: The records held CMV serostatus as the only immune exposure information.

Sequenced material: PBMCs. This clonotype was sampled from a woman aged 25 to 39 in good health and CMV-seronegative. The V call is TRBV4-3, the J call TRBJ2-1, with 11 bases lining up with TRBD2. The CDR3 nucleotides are TGCGCCAGCAGCCTAGCACTAGCGGGGGCCTCCTACAATGAGCAGTTCTTC. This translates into CASSLALAGASYNEQFF.